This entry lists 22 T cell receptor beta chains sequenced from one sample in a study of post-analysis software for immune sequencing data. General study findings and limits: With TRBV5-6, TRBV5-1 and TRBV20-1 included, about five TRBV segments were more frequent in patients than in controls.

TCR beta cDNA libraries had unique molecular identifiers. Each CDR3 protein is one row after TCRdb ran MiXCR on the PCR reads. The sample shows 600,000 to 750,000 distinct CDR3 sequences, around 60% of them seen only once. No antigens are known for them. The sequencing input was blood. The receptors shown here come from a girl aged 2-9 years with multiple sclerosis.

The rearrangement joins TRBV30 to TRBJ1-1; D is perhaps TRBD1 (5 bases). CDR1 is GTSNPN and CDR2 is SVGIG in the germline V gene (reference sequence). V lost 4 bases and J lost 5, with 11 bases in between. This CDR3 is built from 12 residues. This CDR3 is CAWKQQATEAFF. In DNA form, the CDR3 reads TGTGCCTGGAAGCAACAGGCGACTGAAGCTTTCTTT.

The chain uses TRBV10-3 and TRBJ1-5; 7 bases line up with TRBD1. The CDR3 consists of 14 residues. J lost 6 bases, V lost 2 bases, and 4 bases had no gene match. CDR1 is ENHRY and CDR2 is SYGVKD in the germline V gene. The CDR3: CAISEETGRQPQHF. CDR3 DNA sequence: TGTGCCATCAGTGAGGAGACAGGGCGTCAGCCCCAGCATTTT.

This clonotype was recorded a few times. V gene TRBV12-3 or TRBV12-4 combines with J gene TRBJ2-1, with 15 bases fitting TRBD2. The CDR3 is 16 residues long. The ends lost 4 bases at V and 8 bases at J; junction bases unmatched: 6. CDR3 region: CASSWTSGRAFHEQFF. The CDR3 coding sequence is TGTGCCAGCAGTTGGACTAGCGGGAGGGCCTTCCATGAGCAGTTCTTC.

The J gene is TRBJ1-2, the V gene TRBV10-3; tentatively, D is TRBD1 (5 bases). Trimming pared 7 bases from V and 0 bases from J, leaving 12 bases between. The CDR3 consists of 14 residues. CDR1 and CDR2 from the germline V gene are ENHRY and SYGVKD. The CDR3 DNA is TGTGCCATCACCGGGGACGGGGCTAACTATGGCTACACCTTC. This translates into CAITGDGANYGYTF.

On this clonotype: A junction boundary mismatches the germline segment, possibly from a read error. CDR3: CSARDRIRAGNDERFF. CDR3 in DNA: TGCAGTGCTAGAGATCGTATCCGAGCGGGAAACGATGAGCGGTTCTTC. The V call is TRBV20-1, the J call TRBJ2-1; 7 bases line up with TRBD2. The CDR3 length is 16 residues. CDR1 is DFQATT and CDR2 is SNEGSKA in the germline V gene (reference sequence).

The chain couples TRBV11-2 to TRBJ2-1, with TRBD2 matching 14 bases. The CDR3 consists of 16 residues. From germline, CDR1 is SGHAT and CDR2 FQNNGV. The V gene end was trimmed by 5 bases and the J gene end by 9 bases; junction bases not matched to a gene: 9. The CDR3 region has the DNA TGTGCCAGCAGCACCCGGACTAGCGGGAGGAGAGGTGAGCAGTTCTTC. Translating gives CASSTRTSGRRGEQFF.

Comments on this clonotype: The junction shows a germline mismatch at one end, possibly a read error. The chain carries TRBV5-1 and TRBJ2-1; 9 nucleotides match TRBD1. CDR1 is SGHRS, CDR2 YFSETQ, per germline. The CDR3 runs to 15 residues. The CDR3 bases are TGCGCCAGCAGTTTTGGGACAGGGACCTACGATGAGCAGTTCTTC. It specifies CASSFGTGTYDEQFF.

The CDR3 DNA sequence: TGCGCCAGCAGTCAATCCACGCCCTGGGAGGGGATTGGGGAGACCCAGTACTTC. Its translation: CASSQSTPWEGIGETQYF. V and J are TRBV23-1 and TRBJ2-7, with 7 nucleotides matching TRBD2. The J call could be wrong; TRBJ2-5 is a better fit for the DNA end. Being an ORF, TRBV23-1 has a function that is uncertain. The CDR3 has 18 residues.

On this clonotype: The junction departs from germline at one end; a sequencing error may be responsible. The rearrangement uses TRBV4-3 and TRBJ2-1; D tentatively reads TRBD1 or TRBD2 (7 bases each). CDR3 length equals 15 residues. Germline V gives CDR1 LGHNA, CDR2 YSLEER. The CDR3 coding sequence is TGCGCCAGCAGCCAAGAATCCAGGGGGGGCAATGGGCAGTTCTTC. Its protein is CASSQESRGGNGQFF.

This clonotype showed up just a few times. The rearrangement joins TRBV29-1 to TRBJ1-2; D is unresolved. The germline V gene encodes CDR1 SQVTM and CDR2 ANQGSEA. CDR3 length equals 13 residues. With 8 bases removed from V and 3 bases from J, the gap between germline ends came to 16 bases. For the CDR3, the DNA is TGCAGCTTCTCGGACGGATCCTACTATGGCTACACCTTC. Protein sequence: CSFSDGSYYGYTF.

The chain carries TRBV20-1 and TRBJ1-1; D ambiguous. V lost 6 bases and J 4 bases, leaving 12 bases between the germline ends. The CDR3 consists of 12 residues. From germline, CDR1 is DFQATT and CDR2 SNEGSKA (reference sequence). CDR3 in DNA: TGCAGTGCCGAGCGGGAGTCCACTGAAGCTTTCTTT. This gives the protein CSAERESTEAFF.

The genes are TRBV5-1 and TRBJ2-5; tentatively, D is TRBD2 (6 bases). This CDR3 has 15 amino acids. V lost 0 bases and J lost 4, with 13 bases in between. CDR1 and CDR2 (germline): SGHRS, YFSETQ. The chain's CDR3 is CASSLAGGTVETQYF. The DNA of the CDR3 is TGCGCCAGCAGCTTGGCCGGAGGGACGGTAGAGACCCAGTACTTC.

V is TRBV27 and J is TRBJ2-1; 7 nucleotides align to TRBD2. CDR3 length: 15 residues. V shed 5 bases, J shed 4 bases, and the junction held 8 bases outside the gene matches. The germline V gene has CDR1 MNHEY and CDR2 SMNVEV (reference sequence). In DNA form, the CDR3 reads TGTGCCAGCAGTCCCCTTCAAGCGGGATACAATGAGCAGTTCTTC. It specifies CASSPLQAGYNEQFF.

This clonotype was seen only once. The CDR3 sequence: CASSPTGRNTEAFF. The CDR3 bases are TGTGCCAGCAGCCCGACAGGGAGGAACACTGAAGCTTTCTTT. The chain couples TRBV12-3 or TRBV12-4 to TRBJ1-1, with 7 bases fitting TRBD1. The ends lost 6 bases at V and 1 base at J; junction bases unmatched: 5. This CDR3 comprises 14 residues.

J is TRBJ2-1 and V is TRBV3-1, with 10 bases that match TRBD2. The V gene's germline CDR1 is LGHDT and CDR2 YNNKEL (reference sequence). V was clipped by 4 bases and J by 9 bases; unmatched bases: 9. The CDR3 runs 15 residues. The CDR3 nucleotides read TGTGCCAGCAGCCGTGCCCCCGGGACTAGCGCTGAGCAGTTCTTC. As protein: CASSRAPGTSAEQFF.

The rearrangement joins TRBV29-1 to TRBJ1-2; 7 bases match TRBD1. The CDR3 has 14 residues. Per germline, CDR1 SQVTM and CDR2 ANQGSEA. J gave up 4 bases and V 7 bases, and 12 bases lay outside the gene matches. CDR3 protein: CSATDREILYGYTF. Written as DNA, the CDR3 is TGCAGCGCCACCGACAGGGAAATTCTCTATGGCTACACCTTC.

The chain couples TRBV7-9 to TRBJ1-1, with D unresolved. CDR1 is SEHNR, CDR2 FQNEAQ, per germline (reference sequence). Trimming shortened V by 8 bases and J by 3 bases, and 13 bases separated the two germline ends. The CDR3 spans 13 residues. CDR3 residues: CASRPRWDTEAFF. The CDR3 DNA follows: TGTGCCAGCCGCCCGCGGTGGGACACTGAAGCTTTCTTT.

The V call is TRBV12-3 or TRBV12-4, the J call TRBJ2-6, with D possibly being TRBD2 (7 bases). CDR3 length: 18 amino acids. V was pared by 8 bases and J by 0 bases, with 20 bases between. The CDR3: CASGTNLGGGSGANVLTF. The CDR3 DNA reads TGTGCCAGCGGGACAAACCTGGGAGGGGGCTCTGGGGCCAACGTCCTGACTTTC.

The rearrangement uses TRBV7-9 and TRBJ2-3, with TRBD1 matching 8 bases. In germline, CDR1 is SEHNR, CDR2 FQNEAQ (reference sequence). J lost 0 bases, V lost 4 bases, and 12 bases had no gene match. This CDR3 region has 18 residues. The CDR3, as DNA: TGTGCCAGCAGCTCCGGACAGGGATGGTCTATAAGCACAGATACGCAGTATTTT. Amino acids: CASSSGQGWSISTDTQYF.

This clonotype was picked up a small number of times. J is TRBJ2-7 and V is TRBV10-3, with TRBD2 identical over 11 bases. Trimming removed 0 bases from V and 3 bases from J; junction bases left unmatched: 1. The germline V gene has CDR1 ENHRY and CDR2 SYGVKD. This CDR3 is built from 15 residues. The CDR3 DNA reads TGTGCCATCAGTGAGTCAGGGACTAGCGGCTACGAGCAGTACTTC. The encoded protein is CAISESGTSGYEQYF.

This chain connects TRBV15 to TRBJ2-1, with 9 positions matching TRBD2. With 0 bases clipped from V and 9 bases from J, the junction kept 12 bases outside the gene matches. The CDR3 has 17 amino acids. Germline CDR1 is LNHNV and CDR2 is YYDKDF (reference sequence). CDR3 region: CATSRDLLAGGPSEQFF. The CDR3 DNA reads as TGTGCCACCAGCAGAGATCTTTTGGCGGGAGGGCCCAGTGAGCAGTTCTTC.

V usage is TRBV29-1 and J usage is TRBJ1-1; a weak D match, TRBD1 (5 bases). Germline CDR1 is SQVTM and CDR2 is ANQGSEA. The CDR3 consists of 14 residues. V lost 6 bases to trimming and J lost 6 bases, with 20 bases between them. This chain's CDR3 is CSVALRRVYSEAFF. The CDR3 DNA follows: TGCAGCGTGGCCCTACGCAGGGTATACTCTGAAGCTTTCTTT.